The 17 T cell receptor beta chains below all came from one sample that was sequenced in a study of vaccination effects on CD4 cells after COVID-19. What these receptors recognize is not known. Some clones are missing from TCRdb's copy, which holds only in-frame ones; the method was immunoSEQ multiplex PCR. Of some 69,000 clones in the sample, 65% to 80% were seen once. When around 10 days of culture had elapsed, CD4+ T cells were isolated. The vaccine given was either BNT162b2 or mRNA-1273, in two doses. The sample was CD4+ T cells from PBMCs cultured without peptide, taken after COVID-19 vaccination. Receptor source: a human donor who received a COVID-19 vaccine.

This sequence joins TRBV2 and TRBJ1-4; unclear D gene. V was trimmed by 6 bases and J by 4 bases, leaving 15 bases between them. The CDR3 runs 15 residues. In germline, CDR1 is SNHLY, CDR2 FYNNEI. The CDR3 spells CASRGDRAFNEKLFF. CDR3 nucleotide sequence: TGTGCCAGCAGGGGAGACCGGGCCTTTAATGAAAAACTGTTTTTT.

In this sample, this clone turned up once. This chain links TRBV29-1 with TRBJ1-1, with a weak D call TRBD1 (5 bases). The CDR3 sequence is 12 residues long. The germline V gene has CDR1 SQVTM and CDR2 ANQGSEA. V shed 6 bases and J shed 4 bases, with 12 bases lying between them. The CDR3 DNA follows: TGCAGCGTCAGGGACGAGGGCACTGAAGCTTTCTTT. It encodes CSVRDEGTEAFF.

This chain uses TRBV7-2 with TRBJ2-1, with D possibly matching TRBD1 (6 bases). The CDR3 totals 15 residues. Germline V gene lookup returns CDR1 SGHTA and CDR2 FQGNSA. Trimming took 1 base from V and 2 from J, leaving 9 bases between them. CDR3 loop: CASSLDRATYNEQFF. CDR3 in DNA: TGTGCCAGCAGCTTAGACAGGGCGACCTACAATGAGCAGTTCTTC. Using reference TRBV7-2 and TRBJ2-1 for the parts outside the CDR3, the full variable domain is GAGVSQSPSNKVTEKGKDVELRCDPISGHTALYWYRQSLGQGLEFLIYFQGNSAPDKSGLPSDRFSAERTGGSVSTLTIQRTQQEDSAVYLCASSLDRATYNEQFFGPGTRLTVL.

V usage is TRBV10-1 and J usage is TRBJ1-4; tentative D call: TRBD1 (5 bases). The CDR3 length is 12 residues. V was clipped by 4 bases and J by 10 bases, with 10 bases between them. Germline loops: CDR1 WNHNN, CDR2 SYGVQD (reference sequence). Here the CDR3 DNA reads TGCGCCAGCAGTGCGGCCGGGGGAAAACTGTTTTTT. Its translation: CASSAAGGKLFF.

This clone has only a few counts. This chain connects TRBV18 to TRBJ1-6; no definite D call. This CDR3 is 13 amino acids long. The germline V gene encodes CDR1 KGHSH and CDR2 LQKENI. Trimming shortened V by 2 bases and J by 6 bases, and 5 bases separated the two germline ends. CDR3 sequence reads: CASSPGLNSPLHF. The DNA of the CDR3 is TGTGCCAGCTCACCAGGACTTAATTCACCCCTCCACTTT.

The gene calls are TRBV2 and TRBJ2-7; TRBD1 is a possible D gene (7 bases). This CDR3 contains 13 residues. Germline CDR1 reads SNHLY; CDR2 reads FYNNEI. V lost 8 bases and J lost 7, with 18 bases in between. The CDR3 loop reads CASATGDLREQYV. DNA for the CDR3: TGTGCCAGCGCCACAGGGGACTTGAGGGAGCAGTACGTC.

The genes are TRBV24-1 and TRBJ2-7, with D possibly matching TRBD2 (6 bases). The CDR3 has 14 amino acids. Germline CDR1 is KGHDR and CDR2 is SFDVKD. Deletions cut 12 bases from V and 1 base from J, with 18 bases between. CDR3 nucleotide sequence: TGTGCCTCAGAGGCGGGGACGGTTTCCTACGAGCAGTACGTC. Its translation: CASEAGTVSYEQYV.

In DNA, the CDR3 is TGTGCCAGCAGGAGGGACAGGATAAACTATGGCTACACCTTC. It codes for CASRRDRINYGYTF. The chain couples TRBV2 to TRBJ1-2; 8 positions match TRBD1. Per the germline V gene, CDR1 is SNHLY and CDR2 is FYNNEI. The CDR3 totals 14 residues. J gave up 2 bases and V 6 bases, and 5 bases lay outside the gene matches.

This clone came up a few times. The rearrangement uses TRBV19 and TRBJ1-5, with D hard to call. V lost 1 base and J lost 7, with 5 bases in between. This CDR3 is 12 amino acids long. CDR1 and CDR2 (germline): LNHDA, SQIVND (reference sequence). The CDR3 region is CASSIVGQPQHF. For the CDR3, the DNA is TGTGCCAGTAGTATAGTGGGGCAGCCCCAGCATTTT.

The chain is built from TRBV13 and TRBJ1-2; 8 nucleotides match TRBD1. Germline CDR1 PRHDT, CDR2 FYEKMQ (reference sequence). With V trimmed by 5 bases and J by 8 bases, 4 bases remained unmatched. The CDR3 consists of 12 residues. The CDR3 region is CASSLTGVGYTF. The CDR3 region has the DNA TGTGCCAGCAGCCTGACAGGGGTAGGCTACACCTTC.

This sequence joins TRBV9 and TRBJ1-2; unclear D gene. Trimming left V 4 bases short and J 2 bases short, with 30 bases between. This CDR3 spans 20 amino acids. Germline CDR1 SGDLS, CDR2 YYNGEE. The CDR3 sequence: CASSLTPVPARESANYGYTF. CDR3 sequence (DNA): TGTGCCAGCAGCCTAACCCCCGTTCCTGCCCGGGAATCAGCCAACTATGGCTACACCTTC.

The CDR3 bases are TGTGCCAGCAGCAGTCAACTGGGGGACACTGAAGCTTTCTTT. Translated, it gives CASSSQLGDTEAFF. The chain links TRBV9 to TRBJ1-1; a weak D match, TRBD1 (5 bases). CDR1 and CDR2 (germline): SGDLS, YYNGEE. V lost 4 bases and J lost 3, with 13 bases in between. This CDR3 comprises 14 residues.

This clone was detected a few times. The chain combines TRBV2 with TRBJ2-7, with D possibly TRBD1 on 7 matching bases. V gave up 3 bases and J gave up 6 bases, with 18 bases separating them. Germline V CDR1 and CDR2: SNHLY, FYNNEI. The CDR3 length is 15 residues. Written as DNA, the CDR3 is TGTGCCAGCAGTGAGTCCAGGGGGGCATCGAGCGAGCAGTACGTC. Amino acid sequence: CASSESRGASSEQYV.

CDR3 bases: TGTGCCAGCAGCCAGAGGACAGGGAGCACAGATACGCAGTATTTT. Protein: CASSQRTGSTDTQYF. V and J are TRBV7-3 and TRBJ2-3, with 8 positions matching TRBD1. This CDR3 is 15 amino acids long. Germline V lookup: CDR1 SGHTA, CDR2 FQGTGA. Trimming removed 5 bases from V and 0 bases from J; junction bases left unmatched: 4.

This chain connects TRBV28 to TRBJ2-1, with D possibly being TRBD2 (5 bases). The length of the CDR3 is 15 residues. Germline V gives CDR1 MDHEN, CDR2 SYDVKM. Trimming cost V 3 bases and J 10 bases, with 19 bases left between them. The CDR3 DNA sequence: TGTGCCAGCAGTTTGATGGGTGACGGCGGGCGAGAGCAGTTCTTC. Its protein is CASSLMGDGGREQFF.

In DNA, the CDR3 is TGCGCCAGCAGCTTTCGATTCGCTGCGGGACCCCCAGAGACCCAGTACTTC. Protein sequence: CASSFRFAAGPPETQYF. The rearrangement links TRBV5-1 to TRBJ2-5, with D tentatively TRBD2 (6 bases). The CDR3 spans 17 residues. Germline V CDR1 and CDR2: SGHRS, YFSETQ. Trimming cost V 2 bases and J 4 bases, with 21 bases left between them.

This clone has just a few counts. The V and J genes are TRBV5-4 and TRBJ1-5, with D perhaps TRBD1 (6 bases). The CDR3 has 15 residues. The V and J ends lost 3 bases and 1 base respectively, with 11 bases between them. Germline V gene lookup returns CDR1 SGHNT and CDR2 YYREEE (reference sequence). The CDR3 here is CASSSDRGSNQPQHF. DNA for the CDR3: TGTGCCAGCAGCTCGGACAGAGGGAGCAATCAGCCCCAGCATTTT.